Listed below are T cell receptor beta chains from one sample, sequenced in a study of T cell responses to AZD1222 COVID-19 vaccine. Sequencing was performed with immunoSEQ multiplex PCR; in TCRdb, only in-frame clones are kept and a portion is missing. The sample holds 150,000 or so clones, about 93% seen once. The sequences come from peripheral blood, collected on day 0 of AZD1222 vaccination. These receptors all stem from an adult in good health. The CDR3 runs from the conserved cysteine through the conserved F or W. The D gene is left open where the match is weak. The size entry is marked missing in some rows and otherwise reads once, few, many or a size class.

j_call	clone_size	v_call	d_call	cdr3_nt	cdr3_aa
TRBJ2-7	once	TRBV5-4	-	TGTGCCAGCAGCTGGGGACCTGCTAGCGACGAGCAGTACTTC	CASSWGPASDEQYF
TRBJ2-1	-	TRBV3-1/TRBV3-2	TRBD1	TGTGCCAGCAGCCAAGTGACAGGGGCGAACAATGAGCAGTTCTTC	CASSQVTGANNEQFF
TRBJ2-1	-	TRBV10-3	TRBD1	TGTGCCATCAGTTACCCCGGGACAGGGGACCCAAATGAGCAGTTCTTC	CAISYPGTGDPNEQFF
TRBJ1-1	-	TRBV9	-	TGTGCCAGCAGCGTAGGAATACGAGACGGGGGGCTGTCTGAAGCTTTCTTT	CASSVGIRDGGLSEAFF
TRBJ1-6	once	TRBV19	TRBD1	TGTGCCAGTAGTATAGGTTGGACAGGGGAAAATTCACCCCTCCACTTT	CASSIGWTGENSPLHF
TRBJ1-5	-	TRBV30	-	TGTGCCTGCACCCTCGGGACCTCAGGGCCCCAGCATTTT	CACTLGTSGPQHF
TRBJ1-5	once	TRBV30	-	TGTGCCTGGAGTGGCGTCGGCGGGCCCCAGCATTTT	CAWSGVGGPQHF
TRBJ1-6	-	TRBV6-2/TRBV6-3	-	TGTGCCAGCAGTATCATGGACGGCTCCCTCCACTTT	CASSIMDGSLHF
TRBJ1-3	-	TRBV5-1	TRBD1	TGCGCCAGCAGCTCCGGGACAGGGGGGAGGTATGGAAACACCATATATTTT	CASSSGTGGRYGNTIYF
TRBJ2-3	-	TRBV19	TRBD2	TGTGCCAGTACCGTCGGGCTAGCGGGGGGCCTTAACACAGATACGCAGTATTTT	CASTVGLAGGLNTDTQYF
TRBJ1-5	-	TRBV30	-	TGTGCCTGGAGCCTCCAGCATAGCAATCAGCCCCAGCATTTT	CAWSLQHSNQPQHF
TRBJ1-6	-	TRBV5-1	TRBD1	TGCGCCAGCAGCTTGTATCCGGGACAGGGGGCATATTCACCCCTCCACTTT	CASSLYPGQGAYSPLHF
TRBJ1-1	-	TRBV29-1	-	TGCAGCGGGGAGAACACTGAAGCTTTCTTT	CSGENTEAFF
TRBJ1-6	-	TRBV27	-	TGTGCCAGCAGTTTATCGGGCAGCTCACCCCTCCACTTT	CASSLSGSSPLHF
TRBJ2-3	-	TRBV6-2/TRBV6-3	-	TGTGCCAGCAGTTCGGGACCCCCAAGGGCTGATACGCAGTATTTT	CASSSGPPRADTQYF
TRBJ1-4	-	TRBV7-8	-	TGTGCCAGCTGGCGGGGGTTGGGAGAAAAACTGTTTTTT	CASWRGLGEKLFF
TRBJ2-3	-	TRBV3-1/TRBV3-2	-	TGTGCCAGCAGCCAAATCACAGATACGCAGTATTTT	CASSQITDTQYF
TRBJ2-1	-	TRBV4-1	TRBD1	TGCGCCAGCAGCCAGTTAAACAGGGGCCGGAGCTCCTACAATGAGCAGTTCTTC	CASSQLNRGRSSYNEQFF
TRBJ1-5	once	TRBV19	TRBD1	TGTGCCAGTAGTATTTTTTTAGGGGGCATTCAGCCCCAGCATTTT	CASSIFLGGIQPQHF
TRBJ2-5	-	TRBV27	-	TGTGCCAGCAGAAAAGACAGACTCACTGGGACCCAGTACTTC	CASRKDRLTGTQYF
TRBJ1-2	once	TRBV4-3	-	TGCGCCAGCAGCCAAGGGTCAGGGTGGGTACGGCAGGGAACGCCGGTCTATGGCTACACCTTC	CASSQGSGWVRQGTPVYGYTF
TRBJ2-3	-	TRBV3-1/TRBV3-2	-	TGTGCCAGCAGTACCTCCGCGGATACGCAGTATTTT	CASSTSADTQYF
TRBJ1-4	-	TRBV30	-	TGTGCCTGGAGTGTTTTGGGAGAAAAACTGTTTTTT	CAWSVLGEKLFF
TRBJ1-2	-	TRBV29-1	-	TGCAGCGTTTCCCGGACCCAACTAGGGGATGGCTACACCTTC	CSVSRTQLGDGYTF
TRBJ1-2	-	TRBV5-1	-	TGCGCCAGCAGCTTGTACAGTCAAGCTAACTATGGCTACACCTTC	CASSLYSQANYGYTF
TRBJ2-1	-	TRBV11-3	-	TGTGCCAGCAGCTTAGGCGAGGTGACGGCAATAATGAGTGAGCAGTTCTTC	CASSLGEVTAIMSEQFF
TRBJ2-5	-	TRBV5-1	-	TGCGCCAGCAGCTTGGTGGGAACGGAAGAGACCCAGTACTTC	CASSLVGTEETQYF
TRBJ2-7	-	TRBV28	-	TGTGCCACCTCATTAGGGGGAAGCTCCTACGAGCAGTACTTC	CATSLGGSSYEQYF
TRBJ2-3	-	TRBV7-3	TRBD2	TGTGCCAGCAGCTTGGGGGGGATTGCTAGCACAGATACGCAGTATTTT	CASSLGGIASTDTQYF
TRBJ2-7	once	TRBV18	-	TGTGCCAGCTCCGAACACCGGAACTACGAGCAGTACTTC	CASSEHRNYEQYF
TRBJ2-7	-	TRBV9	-	TGTGCCAGCGCGGCGGGACCAGATACCTACGAGCAGTACTTC	CASAAGPDTYEQYF
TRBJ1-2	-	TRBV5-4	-	TGTGCCAGCAGCTTATCGGGCGGGACATGGGCAAGCTACACCTTC	CASSLSGGTWASYTF
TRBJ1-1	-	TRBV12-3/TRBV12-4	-	TGTGCCAGCAGTTCCCATTTAAACACTGAAGCTTTCTTT	CASSSHLNTEAFF